This T cell receptor beta chain was retrieved from a study of cytomegalovirus exposure and HLA in healthy donors. Germline V gives CDR1 LGHNA, CDR2 YSLEER. This CDR3 is 15 amino acids long. With 2 bases clipped from V and 2 bases from J, the junction kept 4 bases outside the gene matches. Findings and limits, study-wide: Researchers catalogued under 200 TCR beta chains as cytomegalovirus-associated.

This clone came up once. Its antigen is unidentified. This table comes from immunoSEQ multiplex PCR, and its TCRdb copy is limited to in-frame clones, with some not included. The table lists 150,000 to 200,000 clones, around nine tenths of them singletons. This clonotype was obtained from a man aged 25-45 years in good health and CMV-seropositive. The chain employs TRBV4-3 and TRBJ1-1; 8 bases are shared with TRBD1. The specimen was PBMCs. DNA for the CDR3: TGCGCCAGCAGCCAAACCGGGACAGGCAACACTGAAGCTTTCTTT. It codes for CASSQTGTGNTEAFF.